One and the same sample provided the 22 T cell receptor beta chains below, sequenced in a study of shared clonotypes between healthy human individuals. Generated by immunoSEQ multiplex PCR, the TCRdb table keeps only in-frame clones and is missing some. The table has roughly 1 million clones, around four fifths seen once. Sequenced: memory CD4+ T cells sorted from blood. The subset here: CD45RA-negative fraction. These receptors all stem from a man between 18 and 35 years old in good health.

The rearrangement uses TRBV19 and TRBJ1-2; TRBD1 agrees at 11 bases. CDR1 is LNHDA, CDR2 SQIVND, per germline (reference sequence). CDR3 length: 16 residues. Trimming at V came to 3 bases and at J to 4 bases, leaving 7 bases not matched to a gene. The CDR3 coding sequence is TGTGCCAGTAGTATCCTCGGACAGGGGGCCAGCTATGGCTACACCTTC. Amino acids: CASSILGQGASYGYTF.

This clone was found once. This may arise from a read error, as a much more abundant clone is one base away. Other DNA sequences from this sample encode an identical CDR3 as well. The CDR3 DNA reads TGTGCCAGCAGCTTCCGCACAGATACGCAGTATTTT. Translated: CASSFRTDTQYF. The chain has TRBV5-4 and TRBJ2-3; D gene uncertain. Trimming cost V 2 bases and J 1 base, with 2 bases left between them. The CDR3 sequence is 12 residues long. The germline CDR1 and CDR2 sequences are SGHNT and YYREEE (reference sequence).

The CDR3 sequence is CASSPLQAVGKSYGYTF. CDR3 nucleotides: TGCGCCAGCAGCCCCTTGCAGGCAGTGGGGAAGAGCTATGGCTACACCTTC. This rearrangement joins TRBV5-1 to TRBJ1-2; D gene uncertain. The CDR3 runs 17 residues. V was pared by 4 bases and J by 4 bases, with 23 bases between. Germline V gene lookup returns CDR1 SGHRS and CDR2 YFSETQ. The full variable domain, its missing parts supplied by reference TRBV5-1 and TRBJ1-2, is KAGVTQTPRYLIKTRGQQVTLSCSPISGHRSVSWYQQTPGQGLQFLFEYFSETQRNKGNFPGRFSGRQFSNSRSEMNVSTLELGDSALYLCASSPLQAVGKSYGYTFGSGTRLTVV.

This clone was seen a single time. Within the sample, other DNA sequences also encode this same CDR3. The CDR3 DNA follows: TGTGCCAGCAGCTTAGAATCAGGGGAGCAGTTCTTC. Translation: CASSLESGEQFF. The chain carries TRBV11-3 and TRBJ2-1, with D possibly matching TRBD1 (5 bases). The germline V gene encodes CDR1 SGHNT and CDR2 YENEEA. V lost 0 bases and J 10 bases, leaving 7 bases between the germline ends. The CDR3 is made up of 12 amino acids.

The genes are TRBV18 and TRBJ1-1; maybe TRBD1 (6 bases). The CDR3 length is 12 residues. CDR1 is KGHSH and CDR2 is LQKENI in the germline V gene. Trimming removed 0 bases from V and 8 bases from J, with 7 bases in between. The CDR3 reads CASSPPTGEAFF. The CDR3 DNA reads TGTGCCAGCTCACCACCGACAGGAGAAGCTTTCTTT. Drawing the rest from reference TRBV18 and TRBJ1-1, the complete variable domain is NAGVMQNPRHLVRRRGQEARLRCSPMKGHSHVYWYRQLPEEGLKFMVYLQKENIIDESGMPKERFSAEFPKEGPSILRIQQVVRGDSAAYFCASSPPTGEAFFGQGTRLTVV.

V and J are TRBV29-1 and TRBJ2-3; TRBD2 aligns across 7 bases. Per germline, CDR1 SQVTM and CDR2 ANQGSEA. The ends lost 5 bases at V and 1 base at J; junction bases unmatched: 3. The CDR3 is 13 residues long. CDR3 coding DNA: TGCAGCGTTACGGGGGGAGGCACAGATACGCAGTATTTT. This codes for CSVTGGGTDTQYF.

This clone was detected once. This rearrangement joins TRBV19 to TRBJ2-2; 10 nucleotides match TRBD2. V lost 9 bases, J lost 6 bases, and 13 bases stayed unmatched. Germline CDR1 LNHDA, CDR2 SQIVND (reference sequence). The CDR3 is 16 residues long. CDR3 loop: CASLRAGGPIAGELFF. The CDR3 DNA is TGTGCCAGCTTGAGAGCGGGGGGGCCTATCGCCGGGGAGCTGTTTTTT. Looking up the rest from reference TRBV19 and TRBJ2-2 gives the full variable domain: DGGITQSPKYLFRKEGQNVTLSCEQNLNHDAMYWYRQDPGQGLRLIYYSQIVNDFQKGDIAEGYSVSREKKESFPLTVTSAQKNPTAFYLCASLRAGGPIAGELFFGEGSRLTVL.

This chain joins TRBV19 and TRBJ1-2; D gene uncertain. Trimming pared 4 bases from V and 3 bases from J, leaving 15 bases between. The CDR3 runs to 15 residues. Looked up from germline, CDR1 is LNHDA and CDR2 is SQIVND (reference sequence). The CDR3 coding sequence is TGTGCCAGTAGTAAGGGCCAGGCGACCTACTATGGCTACACCTTC. Amino acid sequence: CASSKGQATYYGYTF.

In its sample, this clone was seen a few times. The V gene is TRBV29-1, the J gene TRBJ1-1, with 7 positions matching TRBD1. The germline CDR1 and CDR2 sequences are SQVTM and ANQGSEA. The trim removed 2 bases at V and 7 bases at J, leaving 1 base unmatched. This CDR3 region has 11 residues. CDR3 protein: CSVERDSEAFF. The CDR3 DNA is TGCAGCGTTGAAAGGGACAGTGAAGCTTTCTTT.

V usage is TRBV13 and J usage is TRBJ1-3; 8 positions match TRBD1. V was clipped by 7 bases and J by 1 base; unmatched bases: 9. The germline V gene encodes CDR1 PRHDT and CDR2 FYEKMQ (reference sequence). The CDR3 is 16 amino acids. CDR3: CASTLTRTGSGNTIYF. The CDR3 bases are TGTGCCAGCACCCTCACGAGGACAGGGTCTGGAAACACCATATATTTT.

The genes are TRBV18 and TRBJ2-1, with 11 nucleotides matching TRBD1. Germline V CDR1 and CDR2: KGHSH, LQKENI. This CDR3 is 15 amino acids long. J was trimmed by 7 bases and V by 5 bases; bases with no gene match: 7. Here the CDR3 DNA reads TGTGCCAGCTCAACCTTCGGACAGGGGGCAAATGAGCAGTTCTTC. This sequence encodes CASSTFGQGANEQFF. Variable domain in full (rest from reference TRBV18 and TRBJ2-1): NAGVMQNPRHLVRRRGQEARLRCSPMKGHSHVYWYRQLPEEGLKFMVYLQKENIIDESGMPKERFSAEFPKEGPSILRIQQVVRGDSAAYFCASSTFGQGANEQFFGPGTRLTVL.

V is TRBV29-1 and J is TRBJ1-1; D is perhaps TRBD1 (5 bases). V was trimmed by 3 bases and J by 1 base, leaving 12 bases between them. Germline lookup yields CDR1 SQVTM and CDR2 ANQGSEA. This CDR3 has 14 amino acids. CDR3 nucleotides: TGCAGCGTTGACAGGGAAAGCAGGAACACTGAAGCTTTCTTT. Translated, it gives CSVDRESRNTEAFF. Filled out from reference TRBV29-1 and TRBJ1-1, the complete variable domain reads SAVISQKPSRDICQRGTSLTIQCQVDSQVTMMFWYRQQPGQSLTLIATANQGSEATYESGFVIDKFPISRPNLTFSTLTVSNMSPEDSSIYLCSVDRESRNTEAFFGQGTRLTVV.

Only one count was recorded for this clone. The V gene is TRBV10-3, the J gene TRBJ2-1; D unresolved. Trimming took off 3 bases at V and 12 bases at J, with 9 bases between the two ends. Germline-derived CDR1 and CDR2 are ENHRY and SYGVKD. The CDR3 has 11 amino acids. CDR3 bases: TGTGCCATCAGTGAAATCGGGCGGCAGTTCTTC. Translated, it gives CAISEIGRQFF.

The chain employs TRBV5-6 and TRBJ1-6; the D is unclear. Germline CDR1 SGHDT, CDR2 YYEEEE. This CDR3 is 15 amino acids long. V was shortened by 0 bases and J by 4 bases, with 8 bases between the two germline ends. The CDR3 reads CASSLASGYNSPLHF. The CDR3 coding sequence is TGTGCCAGCAGCTTGGCAAGTGGTTATAATTCACCCCTCCACTTT.

This clone was seen just once. The V call is TRBV5-4, the J call TRBJ1-1, with 9 bases lining up with TRBD1. V was clipped by 5 bases and J by 1 base; unmatched bases: 9. This CDR3 contains 16 residues. The germline CDR1 and CDR2 sequences are SGHNT and YYREEE (reference sequence). The CDR3 nucleotides are TGTGCCAGCAGGGTACAGGGGGCGTTAGGGAACACTGAAGCTTTCTTT. It specifies CASRVQGALGNTEAFF. The complete variable domain, with remaining parts taken from reference TRBV5-4 and TRBJ1-1, reads ETGVTQSPTHLIKTRGQQVTLRCSSQSGHNTVSWYQQALGQGPQFIFQYYREEENGRGNFPPRFSGLQFPNYSSELNVNALELDDSALYLCASRVQGALGNTEAFFGQGTRLTVV.

The rearrangement joins TRBV5-8 to TRBJ1-6, with D uncertain. Germline values: CDR1 SGHTS, CDR2 YDEGEE. Between the trimmed V and J ends, which lost 5 bases and 1 base, there was a span of 13 bases. The CDR3 sequence is 16 residues long. The CDR3 reads CASRRPGESYNSPLHF. CDR3 bases: TGTGCCAGCAGACGTCCGGGAGAATCCTATAATTCACCCCTCCACTTT.

The chain employs TRBV2 and TRBJ2-2; TRBD1 matches 7 bases. After removal of 6 bases from V and 3 bases from J, the junction contained 7 bases not matched to a gene. This CDR3 is 15 amino acids long. Germline lookup yields CDR1 SNHLY and CDR2 FYNNEI. CDR3 residues: CASSPRQGDTGELFF. The CDR3 DNA sequence: TGTGCCAGCAGCCCTAGACAGGGCGACACCGGGGAGCTGTTTTTT.

In regard to this clone: The sample holds other DNA sequences that translate to the same CDR3. This chain links TRBV2 with TRBJ2-3, with D maybe TRBD1 (6 bases). The CDR3 has 13 amino acids. Between the trimmed V and J ends, which lost 6 bases and 1 base, there was a span of 8 bases. CDR1 and CDR2 from the germline V gene are SNHLY and FYNNEI. This chain's CDR3 is CASRPGGTDTQYF. The CDR3 DNA reads TGTGCCAGCAGGCCAGGGGGCACAGATACGCAGTATTTT.

The genes are TRBV2 and TRBJ2-3; D remains unclear. The CDR3 is made up of 15 amino acids. Per the germline V gene, CDR1 is SNHLY and CDR2 is FYNNEI. Between the trimmed V and J ends, which lost 3 bases and 2 bases, there was a span of 12 bases. This CDR3 is CASSDPRAPTDTQYF. CDR3 DNA sequence: TGTGCCAGCAGTGACCCCAGAGCCCCCACAGATACGCAGTATTTT.

This chain uses TRBV28 with TRBJ2-5, with D possibly matching TRBD1 (5 bases). Germline-derived CDR1 and CDR2 are MDHEN and SYDVKM. CDR3 length: 16 residues. The V and J ends lost 4 bases and 5 bases respectively, with 20 bases between them. The CDR3: CASSSPHRQGGETQYF. The DNA for the CDR3 is TGTGCCAGCAGTTCCCCCCACAGGCAGGGTGGGGAGACCCAGTACTTC.

The V gene is TRBV7-9, the J gene TRBJ2-1; perhaps TRBD2 as D (6 bases). V was clipped by 2 bases and J by 6 bases, with 14 bases between them. The CDR3 is made up of 15 amino acids. Germline V gene sequence: CDR1 SEHNR, CDR2 FQNEAQ (reference sequence). CDR3 sequence (DNA): TGTGCCAGCAGCTTAACGGGGGACCCCCGCAATGAGCAGTTCTTC. It is translated as CASSLTGDPRNEQFF.

The V and J genes are TRBV30 and TRBJ2-3; maybe TRBD2 (7 bases). The CDR3 has 14 residues. Germline V gene sequence: CDR1 GTSNPN, CDR2 SVGIG (reference sequence). Trimming shortened V by 6 bases and J by 1 base, and 14 bases separated the two germline ends. CDR3 protein: CACWWGGGTDTQYF. As DNA, the CDR3 is TGTGCCTGCTGGTGGGGGGGCGGCACAGATACGCAGTATTTT.